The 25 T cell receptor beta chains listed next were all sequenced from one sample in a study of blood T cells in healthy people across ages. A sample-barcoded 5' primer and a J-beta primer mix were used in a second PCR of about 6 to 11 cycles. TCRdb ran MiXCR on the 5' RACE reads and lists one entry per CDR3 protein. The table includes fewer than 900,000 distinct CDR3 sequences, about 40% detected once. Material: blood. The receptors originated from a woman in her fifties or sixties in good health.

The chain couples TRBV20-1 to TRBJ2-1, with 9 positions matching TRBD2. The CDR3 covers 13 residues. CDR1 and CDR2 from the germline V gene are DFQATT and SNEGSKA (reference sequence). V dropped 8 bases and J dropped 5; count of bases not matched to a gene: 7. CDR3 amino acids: CSWSSGVDNEQFF. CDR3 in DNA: TGCAGTTGGTCTAGCGGGGTCGACAATGAGCAGTTCTTC.

CDR3 in DNA: TGTGCCAGCAGCGGAGACAGGGGAGGTGGCACCGGGGAGCTGTTTTTT. Amino acid sequence: CASSGDRGGGTGELFF. The rearrangement uses TRBV7-9 and TRBJ2-2; 8 nucleotides agree with TRBD1. CDR1 SEHNR and CDR2 FQNEAQ come from the germline V gene (reference sequence). The J segment lost 4 bases and the V segment lost 5 bases, leaving 9 bases of the junction unmatched. The CDR3 contains 16 residues.

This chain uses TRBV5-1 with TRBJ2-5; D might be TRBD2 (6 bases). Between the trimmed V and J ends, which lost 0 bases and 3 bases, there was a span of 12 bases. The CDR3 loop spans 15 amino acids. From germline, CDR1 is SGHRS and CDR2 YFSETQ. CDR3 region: CASSLAAQREETQYF. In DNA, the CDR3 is TGCGCCAGCAGCTTGGCCGCCCAGCGGGAAGAGACCCAGTACTTC.

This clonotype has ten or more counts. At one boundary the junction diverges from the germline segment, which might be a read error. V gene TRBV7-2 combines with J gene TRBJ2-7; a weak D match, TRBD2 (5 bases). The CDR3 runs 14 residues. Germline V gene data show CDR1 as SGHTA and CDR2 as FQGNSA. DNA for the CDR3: TGCGCCAGCAGCTTGGCTGCGGGCAGCTACGAGCAGTACTTC. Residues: CASSLAAGSYEQYF.

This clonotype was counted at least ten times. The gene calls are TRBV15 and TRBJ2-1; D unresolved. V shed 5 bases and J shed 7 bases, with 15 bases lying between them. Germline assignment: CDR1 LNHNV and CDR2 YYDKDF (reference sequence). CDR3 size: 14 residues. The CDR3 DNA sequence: TGTGCCACCAGCCCACCGGTGTCCTGGAATGAGCAGTTCTTC. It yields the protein CATSPPVSWNEQFF.

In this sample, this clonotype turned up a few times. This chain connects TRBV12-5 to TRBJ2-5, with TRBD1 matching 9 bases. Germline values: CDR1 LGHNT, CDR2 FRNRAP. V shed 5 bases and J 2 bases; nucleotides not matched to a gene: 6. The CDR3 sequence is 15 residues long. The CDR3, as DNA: TGTGCTAGTGGTGAGGGACAGGGCCCACAAGAGACCCAGTACTTC. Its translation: CASGEGQGPQETQYF.

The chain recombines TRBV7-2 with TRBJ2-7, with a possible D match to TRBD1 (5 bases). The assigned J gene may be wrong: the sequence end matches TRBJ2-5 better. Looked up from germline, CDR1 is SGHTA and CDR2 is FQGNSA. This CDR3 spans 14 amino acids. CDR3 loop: CASRAPSGAETQYF. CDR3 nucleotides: TGTGCCAGCCGGGCCCCTAGTGGGGCAGAGACCCAGTACTTC.

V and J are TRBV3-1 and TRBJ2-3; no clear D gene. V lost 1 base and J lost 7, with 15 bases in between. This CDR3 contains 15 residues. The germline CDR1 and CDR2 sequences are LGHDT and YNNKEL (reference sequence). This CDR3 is CASSQGPGPSYTQYF. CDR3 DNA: TGTGCCAGCAGCCAAGGTCCGGGCCCCTCCTATACGCAGTATTTT.

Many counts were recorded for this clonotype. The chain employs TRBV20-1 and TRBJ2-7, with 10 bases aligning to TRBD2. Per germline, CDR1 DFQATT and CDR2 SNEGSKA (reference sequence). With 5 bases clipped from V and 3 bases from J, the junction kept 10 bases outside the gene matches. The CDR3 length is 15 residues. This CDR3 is CSAPPLAGARYEQYF. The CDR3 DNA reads TGCAGTGCTCCCCCCCTAGCGGGAGCGCGCTACGAGCAGTACTTC.

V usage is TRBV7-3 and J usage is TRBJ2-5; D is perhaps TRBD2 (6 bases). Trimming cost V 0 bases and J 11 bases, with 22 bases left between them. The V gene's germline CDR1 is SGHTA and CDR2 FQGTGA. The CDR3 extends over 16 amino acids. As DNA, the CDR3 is TGTGCCAGCAGCTTAACGGGGCGGGGAACCTCCGATGAGCAGTACTTC. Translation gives CASSLTGRGTSDEQYF.

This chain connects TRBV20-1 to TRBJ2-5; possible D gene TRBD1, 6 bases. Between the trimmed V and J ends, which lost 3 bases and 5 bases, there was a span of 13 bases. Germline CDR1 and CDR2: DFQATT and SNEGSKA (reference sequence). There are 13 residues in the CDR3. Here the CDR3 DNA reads TGCAGTGCTAGTAAAACAGGGTTGGAGACCCAGTACTTC. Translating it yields CSASKTGLETQYF.

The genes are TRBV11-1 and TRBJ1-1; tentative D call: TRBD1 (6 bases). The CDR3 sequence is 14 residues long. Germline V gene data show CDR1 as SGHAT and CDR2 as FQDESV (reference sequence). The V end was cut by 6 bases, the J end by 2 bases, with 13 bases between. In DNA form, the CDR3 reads TGTGCCAGCAGACAAGGACAGCAAAACACTGAAGCTTTCTTT. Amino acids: CASRQGQQNTEAFF.

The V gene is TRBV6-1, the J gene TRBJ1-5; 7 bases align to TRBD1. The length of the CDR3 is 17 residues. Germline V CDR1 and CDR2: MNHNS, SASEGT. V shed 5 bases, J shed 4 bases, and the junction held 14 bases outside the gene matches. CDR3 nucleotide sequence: TGTGCCAGCAGTAGACGGGACAGTGGAGGGGATAATCAGCCCCAGCATTTT. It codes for CASSRRDSGGDNQPQHF.

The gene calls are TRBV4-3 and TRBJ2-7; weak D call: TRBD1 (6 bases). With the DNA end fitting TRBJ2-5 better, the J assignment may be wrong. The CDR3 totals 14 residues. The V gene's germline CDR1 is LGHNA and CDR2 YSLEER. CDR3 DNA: TGCGCCAGCAGCCAAGCACAGGGTATGGAGACCCAGTACTTC. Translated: CASSQAQGMETQYF.

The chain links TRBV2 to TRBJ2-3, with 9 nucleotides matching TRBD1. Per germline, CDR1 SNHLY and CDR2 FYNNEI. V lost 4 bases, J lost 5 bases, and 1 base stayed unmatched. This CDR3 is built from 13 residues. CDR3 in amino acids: CASSGTGEDTQYF. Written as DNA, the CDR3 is TGTGCCAGCAGTGGGACAGGGGAAGATACGCAGTATTTT.

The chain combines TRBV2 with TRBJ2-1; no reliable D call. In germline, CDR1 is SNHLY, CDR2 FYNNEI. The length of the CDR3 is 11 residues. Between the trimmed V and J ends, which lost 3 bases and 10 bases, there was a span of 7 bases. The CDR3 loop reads CASSDSPEQFF. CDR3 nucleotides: TGTGCCAGCAGTGACAGTCCCGAGCAGTTCTTC.

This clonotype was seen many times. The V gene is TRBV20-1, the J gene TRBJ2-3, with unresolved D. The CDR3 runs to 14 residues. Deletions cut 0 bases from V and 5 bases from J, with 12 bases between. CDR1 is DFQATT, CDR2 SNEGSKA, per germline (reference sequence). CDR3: CSARDPAAGDTQYF. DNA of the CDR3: TGCAGTGCTAGAGATCCGGCAGCCGGAGATACGCAGTATTTT.

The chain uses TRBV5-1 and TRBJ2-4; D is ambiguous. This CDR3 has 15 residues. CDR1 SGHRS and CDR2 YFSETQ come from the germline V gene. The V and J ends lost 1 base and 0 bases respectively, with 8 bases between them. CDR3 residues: CASSLSHTAKNIQYF. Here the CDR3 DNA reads TGCGCCAGCAGCTTGAGTCACACAGCCAAAAACATTCAGTACTTC.

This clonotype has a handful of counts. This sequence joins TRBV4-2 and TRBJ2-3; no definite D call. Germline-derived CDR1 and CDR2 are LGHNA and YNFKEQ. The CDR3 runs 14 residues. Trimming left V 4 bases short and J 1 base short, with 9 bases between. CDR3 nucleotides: TGTGCCAGCAGCCCGGTGTGGGGCACAGATACGCAGTATTTT. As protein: CASSPVWGTDTQYF.

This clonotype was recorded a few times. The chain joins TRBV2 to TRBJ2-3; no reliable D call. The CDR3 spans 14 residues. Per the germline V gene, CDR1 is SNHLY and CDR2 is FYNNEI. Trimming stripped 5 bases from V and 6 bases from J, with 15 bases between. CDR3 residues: CASSLTTPRDTQYF. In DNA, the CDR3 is TGTGCCAGCAGTCTTACGACCCCTCGGGATACGCAGTATTTT.

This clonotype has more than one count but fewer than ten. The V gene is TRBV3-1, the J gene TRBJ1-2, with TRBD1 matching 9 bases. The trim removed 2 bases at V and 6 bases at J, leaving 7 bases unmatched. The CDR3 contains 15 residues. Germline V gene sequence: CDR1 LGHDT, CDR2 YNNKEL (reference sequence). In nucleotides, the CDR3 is TGTGCCAGCAGCCAACAACCGGGACAGGGCAATGGCTACACCTTC. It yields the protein CASSQQPGQGNGYTF.

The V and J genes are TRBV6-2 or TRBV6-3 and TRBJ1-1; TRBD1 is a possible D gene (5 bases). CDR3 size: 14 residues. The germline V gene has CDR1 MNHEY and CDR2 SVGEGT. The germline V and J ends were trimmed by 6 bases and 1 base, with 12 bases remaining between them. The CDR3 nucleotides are TGTGCCAGCAGACTGACAGAGAGGAACACTGAAGCTTTCTTT. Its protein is CASRLTERNTEAFF.

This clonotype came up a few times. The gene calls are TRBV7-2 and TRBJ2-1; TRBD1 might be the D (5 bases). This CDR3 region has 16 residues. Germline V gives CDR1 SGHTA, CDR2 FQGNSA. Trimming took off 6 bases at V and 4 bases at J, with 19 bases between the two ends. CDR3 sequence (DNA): TGTGCCAGCAGTCAAACCCTCACAGGAACTTACAATGAGCAGTTCTTC. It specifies CASSQTLTGTYNEQFF.

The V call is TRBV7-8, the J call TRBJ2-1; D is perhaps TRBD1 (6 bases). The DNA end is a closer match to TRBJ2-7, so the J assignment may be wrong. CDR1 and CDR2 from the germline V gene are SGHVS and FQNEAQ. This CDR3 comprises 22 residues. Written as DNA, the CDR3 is TGTGCCAGCAGCTTGTGGGTCTCTGTCTCGGTGATCCGGGACACTATTTACAATGAGCAGTACTTC. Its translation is CASSLWVSVSVIRDTIYNEQYF.

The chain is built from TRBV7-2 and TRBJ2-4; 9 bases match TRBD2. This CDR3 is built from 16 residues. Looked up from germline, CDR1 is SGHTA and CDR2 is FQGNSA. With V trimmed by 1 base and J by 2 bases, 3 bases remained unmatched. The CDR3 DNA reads TGTGCCAGCAGCTTAGTTGCTAGCGGGACCAAAAACATTCAGTACTTC. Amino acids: CASSLVASGTKNIQYF.